This is a list of T cell receptor beta chains from one sample in a study of blood T cell repertoires in COVID-19. Assay: immunoSEQ multiplex PCR; the TCRdb copy retains only in-frame clones and omits some. The sample yields 300,000 or so clones, around four fifths seen once. Input material: peripheral blood. These TCRs come from a woman between 50 and 59 years old with acute or convalescent COVID-19. The CDR3 runs from the conserved cysteine through the conserved F or W. Fields, in order: V gene, D gene, clone size, J gene, CDR3 protein, CDR3 DNA. A D gene is named only where the DNA matches it firmly. Expanded clones get a size class; other rows say once, few or many, or leave the size out.

TRBV4-2	TRBD2	few	TRBJ2-3	CASSHSWTSGGGTDTQYF	TGTGCCAGCAGCCATTCTTGGACTAGCGGGGGGGGCACAGATACGCAGTATTTT
TRBV27	TRBD1	NA	TRBJ1-6	CASRKTGEPLHF	TGTGCCAGCAGAAAAACAGGGGAACCCCTCCACTTT
TRBV15	NA	NA	TRBJ1-5	CATSLYSPNQPQHF	TGTGCCACCAGCCTCTATTCCCCTAATCAGCCCCAGCATTTT
TRBV15	TRBD1	NA	TRBJ2-7	CATSRGQGIRYEQYF	TGTGCCACCAGCAGGGGACAGGGGATTCGGTACGAGCAGTACTTC
TRBV2	TRBD2	NA	TRBJ2-7	CASAPSGGYEQYF	TGTGCCAGTGCACCCTCGGGAGGCTACGAGCAGTACTTC
TRBV4-1	NA	few	TRBJ1-2	CASSQVPRDIYGYTF	TGCGCCAGCAGCCAAGTCCCACGGGATATCTATGGCTACACCTTC
TRBV29-1	TRBD1	NA	TRBJ1-4	CSGGTGGGEKLFF	TGCAGCGGTGGGACAGGGGGAGGAGAAAAACTGTTTTTT
TRBV5-4	NA	once	TRBJ1-2	CASSLAGDYGYTF	TGTGCCAGCAGCTTGGCGGGGGACTATGGCTACACCTTC
TRBV4-2	TRBD1	NA	TRBJ1-1	CAAGGQGDTEAFF	TGTGCCGCTGGGGGACAGGGAGACACTGAAGCTTTCTTT
TRBV3-1/TRBV3-2	NA	NA	TRBJ1-3	CASSTGLISGNTIYF	TGTGCCAGCAGCACGGGACTGATCTCTGGAAACACCATATATTTT
TRBV5-5	TRBD2	NA	TRBJ2-5	CASSVLTSGQETQYF	TGTGCCAGCAGCGTGCTAACTAGCGGGCAAGAGACCCAGTACTTC
TRBV6-5	TRBD2	NA	TRBJ2-7	CASSPGLALEQYF	TGTGCCAGCAGTCCGGGACTAGCTTTGGAGCAGTACTTC
TRBV29-1	TRBD1	NA	TRBJ1-4	CSVGNRGLEEKLFF	TGCAGCGTCGGAAACAGGGGGCTCGAAGAAAAACTGTTTTTT
TRBV9	TRBD1	NA	TRBJ1-4	CASSQDRREGLFF	TGTGCCAGCAGCCAGGACAGGCGGGAAGGACTGTTTTTT
TRBV5-4	TRBD2	NA	TRBJ2-7	CASSLELAGGAEQYF	TGTGCCAGCAGCCTAGAACTAGCGGGAGGGGCCGAGCAGTACTTC
TRBV7-9	NA	few	TRBJ2-3	CASSWDFRPDTQYF	TGTGCCAGCAGTTGGGACTTCCGTCCAGATACGCAGTATTTT
TRBV5-6	NA	NA	TRBJ1-3	CASSSAGSSGNTIYF	TGTGCCAGCAGCTCGGCGGGGAGCTCTGGAAACACCATATATTTT
TRBV9	NA	once	TRBJ2-1	CASSVGYDHNEQFF	TGTGCCAGCAGCGTAGGCTACGATCACAATGAGCAGTTCTTC
TRBV5-6	NA	NA	TRBJ1-2	CASSSGQPLYGYTF	TGTGCCAGCAGCTCAGGACAGCCCCTCTATGGCTACACCTTC
TRBV9	TRBD2	NA	TRBJ2-7	CASSVVPGGFGDEQYF	TGTGCCAGCAGCGTAGTTCCGGGAGGGTTTGGGGACGAGCAGTACTTC
TRBV1	NA	NA	TRBJ2-7	CTSLQSGRPPYEQYF	TGCACCAGCCTTCAGAGCGGGAGGCCTCCCTACGAGCAGTACTTC
TRBV7-2	NA	once	TRBJ1-4	CASSSSGVEKLFF	TGTGCCAGCAGCTCATCAGGGGTAGAAAAACTGTTTTTT
TRBV5-1	NA	few	TRBJ1-1	CASSLGSGLVTEAFF	TGCGCCAGCAGCTTGGGATCGGGGTTAGTGACTGAAGCTTTCTTT
TRBV10-3	TRBD1	NA	TRBJ2-2	CATGDRGFANTGELFF	TGTGCCACAGGGGACAGGGGATTCGCGAACACCGGGGAGCTGTTTTTT
TRBV28	TRBD1	NA	TRBJ1-2	CASSLFQGASGYTF	TGTGCCAGCAGTTTATTTCAGGGGGCAAGCGGCTACACCTTC
TRBV19	TRBD2	NA	TRBJ2-3	CASSLLGTSGRDTQYF	TGTGCCAGTAGCCTCCTCGGGACTAGCGGGAGAGATACGCAGTATTTT